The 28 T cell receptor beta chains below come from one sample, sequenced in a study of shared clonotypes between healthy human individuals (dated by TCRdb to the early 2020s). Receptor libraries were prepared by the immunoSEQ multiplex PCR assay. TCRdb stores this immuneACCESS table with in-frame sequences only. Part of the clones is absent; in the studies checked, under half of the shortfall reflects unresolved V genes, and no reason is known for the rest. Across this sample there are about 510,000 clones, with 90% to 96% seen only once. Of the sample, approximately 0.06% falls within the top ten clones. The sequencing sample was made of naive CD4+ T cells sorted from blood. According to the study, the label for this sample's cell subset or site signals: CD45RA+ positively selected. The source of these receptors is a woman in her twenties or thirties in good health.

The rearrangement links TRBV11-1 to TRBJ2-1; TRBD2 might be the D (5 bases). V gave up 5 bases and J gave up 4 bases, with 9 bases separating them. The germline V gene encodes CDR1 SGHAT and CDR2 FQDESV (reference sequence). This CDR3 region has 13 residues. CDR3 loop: CASSGSGYNEQFF. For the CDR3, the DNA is TGTGCCAGCAGCGGGAGTGGGTACAATGAGCAGTTCTTC.

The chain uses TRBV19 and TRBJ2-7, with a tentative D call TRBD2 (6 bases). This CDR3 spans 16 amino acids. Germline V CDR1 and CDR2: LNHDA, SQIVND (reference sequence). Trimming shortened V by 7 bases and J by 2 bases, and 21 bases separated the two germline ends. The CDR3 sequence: CASTDSPLAPAYEQYF. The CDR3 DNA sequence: TGTGCCAGTACCGACTCACCCCTAGCGCCTGCCTACGAGCAGTACTTC.

CDR3: CASRQGYETYEQYF. CDR3 bases: TGTGCCAGCAGACAGGGTTACGAAACCTACGAGCAGTACTTC. This sequence joins TRBV27 and TRBJ2-7, with D perhaps TRBD1 (6 bases). V gave up 6 bases and J gave up 2 bases, with 14 bases separating them. The V gene's germline CDR1 is MNHEY and CDR2 SMNVEV (reference sequence). The CDR3 has 14 amino acids.

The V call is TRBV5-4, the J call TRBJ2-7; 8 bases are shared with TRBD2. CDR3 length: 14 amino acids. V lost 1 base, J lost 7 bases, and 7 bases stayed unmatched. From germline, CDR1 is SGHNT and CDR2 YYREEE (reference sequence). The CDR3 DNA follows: TGTGCCAGCAGCTTGAGTCCGGGAGGGGGTGAGCAGTACTTC. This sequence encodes CASSLSPGGGEQYF.

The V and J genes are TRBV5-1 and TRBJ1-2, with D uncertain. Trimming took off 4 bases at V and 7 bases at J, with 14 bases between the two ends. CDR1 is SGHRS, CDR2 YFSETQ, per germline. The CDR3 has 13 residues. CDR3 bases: TGCGCCAGCAGCCTCGACCCAGTGGGTGGCTACACCTTC. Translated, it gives CASSLDPVGGYTF.

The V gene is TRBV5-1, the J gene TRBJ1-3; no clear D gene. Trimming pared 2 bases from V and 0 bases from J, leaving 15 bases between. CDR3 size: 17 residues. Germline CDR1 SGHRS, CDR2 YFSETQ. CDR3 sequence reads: CASSFSPAVVSGNTIYF. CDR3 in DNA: TGCGCCAGCAGCTTCTCCCCGGCCGTGGTCTCTGGAAACACCATATATTTT.

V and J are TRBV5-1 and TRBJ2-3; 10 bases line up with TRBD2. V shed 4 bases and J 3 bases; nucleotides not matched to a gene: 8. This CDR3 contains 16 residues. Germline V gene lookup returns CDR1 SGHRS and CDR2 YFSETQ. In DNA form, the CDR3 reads TGCGCCAGCAGCCCGGAGGGACTAGCGAGGACAGATACGCAGTATTTT. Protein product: CASSPEGLARTDTQYF.

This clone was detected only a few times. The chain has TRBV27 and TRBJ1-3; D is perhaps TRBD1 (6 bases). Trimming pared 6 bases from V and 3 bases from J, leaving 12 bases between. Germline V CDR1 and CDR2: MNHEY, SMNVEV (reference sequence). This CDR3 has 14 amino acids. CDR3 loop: CASRRGADGNTIYF. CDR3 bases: TGTGCCAGCAGAAGGGGGGCTGATGGAAACACCATATATTTT.

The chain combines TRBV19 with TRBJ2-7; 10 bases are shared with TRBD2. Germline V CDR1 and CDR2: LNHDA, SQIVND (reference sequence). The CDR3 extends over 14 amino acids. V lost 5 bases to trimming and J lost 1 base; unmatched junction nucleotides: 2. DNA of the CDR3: TGTGCCAGTAGTCTACTAGCGGGATCCTACGAGCAGTACTTC. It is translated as CASSLLAGSYEQYF.

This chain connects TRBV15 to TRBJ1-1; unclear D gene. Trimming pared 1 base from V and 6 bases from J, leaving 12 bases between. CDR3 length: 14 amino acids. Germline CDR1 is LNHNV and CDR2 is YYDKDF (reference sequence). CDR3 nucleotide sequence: TGTGCCACCAGCAGAGGGACGGTAGGTGCTGAAGCTTTCTTT. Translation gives CATSRGTVGAEAFF. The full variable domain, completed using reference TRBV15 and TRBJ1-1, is DAMVIQNPRYQVTQFGKPVTLSCSQTLNHNVMYWYQQKSSQAPKLLFHYYDKDFNNEADTPDNFQSRRPNTSFCFLDIRSPGLGDTAMYLCATSRGTVGAEAFFGQGTRLTVV.

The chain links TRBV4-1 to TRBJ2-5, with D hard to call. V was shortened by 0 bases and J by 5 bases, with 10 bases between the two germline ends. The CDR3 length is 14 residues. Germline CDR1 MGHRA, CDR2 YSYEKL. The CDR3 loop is CASSQDFAAETQYF. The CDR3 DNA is TGCGCCAGCAGCCAAGATTTCGCCGCTGAGACCCAGTACTTC.

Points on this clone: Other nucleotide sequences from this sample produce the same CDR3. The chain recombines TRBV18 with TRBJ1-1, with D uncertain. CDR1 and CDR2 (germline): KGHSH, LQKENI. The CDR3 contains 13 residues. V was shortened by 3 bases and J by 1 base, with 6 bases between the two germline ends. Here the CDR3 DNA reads TGTGCCAGCTCACCGGGGAAGAACACTGAAGCTTTCTTT. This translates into CASSPGKNTEAFF.

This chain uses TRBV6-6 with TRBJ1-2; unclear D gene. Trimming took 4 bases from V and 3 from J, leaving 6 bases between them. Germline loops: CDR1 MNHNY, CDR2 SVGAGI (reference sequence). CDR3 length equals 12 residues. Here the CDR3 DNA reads TGTGCCAGCAGTTCGGCGGACTATGGCTACACCTTC. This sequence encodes CASSSADYGYTF.

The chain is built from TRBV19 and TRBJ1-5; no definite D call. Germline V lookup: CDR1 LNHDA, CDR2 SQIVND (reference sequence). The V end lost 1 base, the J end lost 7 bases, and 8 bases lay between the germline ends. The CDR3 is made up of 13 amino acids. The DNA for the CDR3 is TGTGCCAGTAGTATAGGGACCCACCAGCCCCAGCATTTT. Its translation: CASSIGTHQPQHF.

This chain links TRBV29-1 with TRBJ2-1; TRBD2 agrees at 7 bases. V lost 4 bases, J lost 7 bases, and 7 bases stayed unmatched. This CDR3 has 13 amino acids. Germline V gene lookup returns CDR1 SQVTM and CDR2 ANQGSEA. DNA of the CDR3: TGCAGCGTTGGACTAGCATACTCGAATGAGCAGTTCTTC. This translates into CSVGLAYSNEQFF.

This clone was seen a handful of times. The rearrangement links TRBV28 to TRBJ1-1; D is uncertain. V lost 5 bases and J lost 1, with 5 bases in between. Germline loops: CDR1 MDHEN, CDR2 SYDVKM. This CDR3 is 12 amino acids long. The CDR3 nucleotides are TGTGCCAGCAGTCTGACGAACACTGAAGCTTTCTTT. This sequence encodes CASSLTNTEAFF.

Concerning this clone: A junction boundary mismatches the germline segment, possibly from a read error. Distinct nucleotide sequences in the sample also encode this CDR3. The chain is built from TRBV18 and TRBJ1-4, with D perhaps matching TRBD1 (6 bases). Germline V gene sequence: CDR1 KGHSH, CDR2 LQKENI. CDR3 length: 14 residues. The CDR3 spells CASSPGATNEKLFF. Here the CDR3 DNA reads TGTGCCAGCTCACCGGGGGCAACAAATGAAAAACTGTTTTTT.

CDR3 amino acids: CASSALSSLGEQFF. The CDR3, as DNA: TGTGCCAGCAGCGCCCTGTCGTCCCTAGGTGAGCAGTTCTTC. The chain employs TRBV9 and TRBJ2-1; D is undetermined. The germline CDR1 and CDR2 sequences are SGDLS and YYNGEE. This CDR3 has 14 amino acids. The V end lost 3 bases, the J end lost 9 bases, and 16 bases lay between the germline ends.

The CDR3 DNA reads as TGTGCCAGCAGTGGACAGGAAAGGGGTGGCAATCAGCCCCAGCATTTT. Translation gives CASSGQERGGNQPQHF. This chain links TRBV6-1 with TRBJ1-5; the D gene is possibly TRBD1 (6 bases). The CDR3 consists of 16 residues. Per germline, CDR1 MNHNS and CDR2 SASEGT. Trimming removed 4 bases at V and 2 bases at J, with 15 bases between.

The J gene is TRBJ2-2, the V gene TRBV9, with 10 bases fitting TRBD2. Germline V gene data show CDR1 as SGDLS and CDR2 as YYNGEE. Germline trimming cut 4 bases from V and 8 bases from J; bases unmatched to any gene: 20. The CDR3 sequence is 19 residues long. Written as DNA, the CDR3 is TGTGCCAGCAGCCCCGGAGGGGGACTAGCGAGGACAAGGAGAGGGGAGCTGTTTTTT. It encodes CASSPGGGLARTRRGELFF.

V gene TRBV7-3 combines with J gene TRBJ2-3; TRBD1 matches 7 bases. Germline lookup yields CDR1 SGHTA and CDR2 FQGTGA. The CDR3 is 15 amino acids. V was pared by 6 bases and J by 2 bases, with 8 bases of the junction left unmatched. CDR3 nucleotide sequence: TGTGCCAGCAGTCGGGGACAGAGACCCACAGATACGCAGTATTTT. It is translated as CASSRGQRPTDTQYF.

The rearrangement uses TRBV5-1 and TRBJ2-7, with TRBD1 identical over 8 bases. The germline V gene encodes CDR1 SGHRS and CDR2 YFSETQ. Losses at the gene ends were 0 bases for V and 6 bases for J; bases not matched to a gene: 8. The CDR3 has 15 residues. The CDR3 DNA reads TGCGCCAGCAGCTTGGCCGACAGGGGAGAGGTCGAGCAGTACTTC. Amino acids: CASSLADRGEVEQYF.

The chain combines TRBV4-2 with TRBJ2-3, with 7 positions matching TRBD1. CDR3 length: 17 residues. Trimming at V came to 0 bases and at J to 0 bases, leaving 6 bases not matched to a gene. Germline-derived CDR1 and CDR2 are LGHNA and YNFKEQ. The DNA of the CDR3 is TGTGCCAGCAGCCAAGATTTAGGCAGGGGGAGCACAGATACGCAGTATTTT. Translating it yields CASSQDLGRGSTDTQYF.

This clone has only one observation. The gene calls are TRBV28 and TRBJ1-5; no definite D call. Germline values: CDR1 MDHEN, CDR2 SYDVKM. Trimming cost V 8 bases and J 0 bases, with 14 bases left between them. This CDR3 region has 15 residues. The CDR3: CASPPSGVSNQPQHF. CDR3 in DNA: TGTGCCAGCCCCCCCTCTGGGGTTAGCAATCAGCCCCAGCATTTT. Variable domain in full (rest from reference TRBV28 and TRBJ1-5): DVKVTQSSRYLVKRTGEKVFLECVQDMDHENMFWYRQDPGLGLRLIYFSYDVKMKEKGDIPEGYSVSREKKERFSLILESASTNQTSMYLCASPPSGVSNQPQHFGDGTRLSIL.

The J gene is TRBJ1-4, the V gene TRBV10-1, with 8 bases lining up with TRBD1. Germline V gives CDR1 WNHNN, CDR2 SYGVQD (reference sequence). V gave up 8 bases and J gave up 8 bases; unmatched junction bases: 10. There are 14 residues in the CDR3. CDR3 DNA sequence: TGCGCCAGCTCCCTGGACAGGGCGGTGGAAAAACTGTTTTTT. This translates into CASSLDRAVEKLFF.

The CDR3, as DNA: TGCGCCAGCAGCCAAGAACGTAACACCGGGGAGCTGTTTTTT. Its translation: CASSQERNTGELFF. This chain joins TRBV4-1 and TRBJ2-2; the D is unclear. The V gene lost 0 bases and the J gene lost 2 bases, with 4 bases spanning the gap. Germline V gene sequence: CDR1 MGHRA, CDR2 YSYEKL. The length of the CDR3 is 14 residues.

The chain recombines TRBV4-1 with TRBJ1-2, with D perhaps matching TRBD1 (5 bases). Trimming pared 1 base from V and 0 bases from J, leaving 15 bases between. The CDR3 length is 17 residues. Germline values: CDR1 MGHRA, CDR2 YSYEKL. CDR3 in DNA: TGCGCCAGCAGCCAAGGAGGTCGGGGGAGTTCTAACTATGGCTACACCTTC. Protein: CASSQGGRGSSNYGYTF.

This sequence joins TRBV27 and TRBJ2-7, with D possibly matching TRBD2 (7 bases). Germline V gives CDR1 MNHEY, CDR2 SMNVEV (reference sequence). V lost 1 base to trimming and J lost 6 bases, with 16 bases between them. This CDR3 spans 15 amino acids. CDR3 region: CASSLFVGGASEQYF. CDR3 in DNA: TGTGCCAGCAGTTTATTTGTGGGGGGGGCCTCCGAGCAGTACTTC.